The 18 T cell receptor beta chains below come from one sample, sequenced in a study of shared clonotypes between healthy human individuals. Measured with immunoSEQ multiplex PCR; TCRdb has only the in-frame clones, and not every one. This table has around 2,000,000 clones, approximately 95% appearing once. CD45RO-negative cells were positively selected for CCR7, leaving out terminally differentiated effector memory CD45RA+ cells. Sequencing used naive CD8+ T cells sorted from blood. The receptors originated from a man younger than 35 in good health.

The V and J genes are TRBV4-1 and TRBJ2-7; 8 bases are a match to TRBD1. The CDR3 totals 16 residues. Germline CDR1 and CDR2: MGHRA and YSYEKL. V was clipped by 3 bases and J by 2 bases; unmatched bases: 9. CDR3 sequence: CASSQGWAGGTYEQYF. The DNA for the CDR3 is TGCGCCAGCAGCCAGGGGTGGGCAGGGGGCACCTACGAGCAGTACTTC.

This chain links TRBV11-2 with TRBJ2-3; D is possibly TRBD2 (6 bases). This CDR3 region has 15 residues. Germline V CDR1 and CDR2: SGHAT, FQNNGV. V was cut by 5 bases and J by 2 bases, with 14 bases left in between. CDR3 nucleotides: TGTGCCAGCAGCCGAAGTCCGGGACTCACAGATACGCAGTATTTT. This encodes CASSRSPGLTDTQYF.

The V and J genes are TRBV9 and TRBJ2-1, with 9 bases that match TRBD2. The CDR3 spans 16 residues. V lost 3 bases to trimming and J lost 6 bases; unmatched junction nucleotides: 10. Germline V gene lookup returns CDR1 SGDLS and CDR2 YYNGEE. DNA for the CDR3: TGTGCCAGCAGCGACCCGATAGCGGGAGTAGGCAATGAGCAGTTCTTC. Encoded protein: CASSDPIAGVGNEQFF.

Details on this clone: This same CDR3 is encoded by further DNA sequences in the sample. The J gene is TRBJ2-3, the V gene TRBV6-5, with 8 nucleotides matching TRBD1. Germline assignment: CDR1 MNHEY and CDR2 SVGAGI. V trimming: 0 bases; J trimming: 3 bases; junction bases outside the gene matches: 2. The CDR3 totals 15 residues. CDR3 bases: TGTGCCAGCAGTTACTCAGGACAGGGAACAGATACGCAGTATTTT. As protein: CASSYSGQGTDTQYF.

This chain joins TRBV4-1 and TRBJ2-1; 10 bases match TRBD1. Germline V gives CDR1 MGHRA, CDR2 YSYEKL. Losses at the gene ends were 4 bases for V and 9 bases for J; bases not matched to a gene: 12. The CDR3 loop spans 16 amino acids. The CDR3 sequence: CASSLYRDRGLAEQFF. Written as DNA, the CDR3 is TGCGCCAGCAGCCTCTACCGGGACAGGGGTTTGGCTGAGCAGTTCTTC.

The chain has TRBV27 and TRBJ2-1; 11 nucleotides match TRBD2. Germline V CDR1 and CDR2: MNHEY, SMNVEV (reference sequence). This CDR3 spans 14 amino acids. With V trimmed by 4 bases and J by 5 bases, 1 base remained unmatched. The CDR3 spells CASSSLAGDNEQFF. The CDR3, as DNA: TGTGCCAGCAGTTCACTAGCGGGGGACAATGAGCAGTTCTTC.

The chain uses TRBV7-2 and TRBJ1-5; no clear D gene. This CDR3 has 14 residues. Germline loops: CDR1 SGHTA, CDR2 FQGNSA. With 3 bases removed from V and 1 base from J, the gap between germline ends came to 7 bases. CDR3 protein: CASSFLISNQPQHF. The CDR3 bases are TGTGCCAGCAGCTTTTTGATCAGCAATCAGCCCCAGCATTTT.

Concerning this clone itself: The same CDR3 also results from other DNA sequences found in this sample. The rearrangement uses TRBV18 and TRBJ1-2; D remains unclear. Per the germline V gene, CDR1 is KGHSH and CDR2 is LQKENI. V was shortened by 0 bases and J by 4 bases, with 6 bases between the two germline ends. The CDR3 contains 13 residues. The CDR3 spells CASSPPGSYGYTF. The CDR3 coding sequence is TGTGCCAGCTCACCACCGGGGTCCTATGGCTACACCTTC.

This sequence joins TRBV5-1 and TRBJ2-3; tentatively, D is TRBD1 (6 bases). The CDR3 is 14 amino acids. V dropped 4 bases and J dropped 2 bases, with 11 bases sitting between them. Germline-derived CDR1 and CDR2 are SGHRS and YFSETQ. This CDR3 reads CASSLRQVTDTQYF. The CDR3 region has the DNA TGCGCCAGCAGCCTGAGACAGGTCACAGATACGCAGTATTTT.

This clone was counted a single time. This chain links TRBV2 with TRBJ2-7, with 7 bases aligning to TRBD1. V shed 6 bases, J shed 1 base, and the junction held 12 bases outside the gene matches. The CDR3 spans 16 residues. Germline V lookup: CDR1 SNHLY, CDR2 FYNNEI. The CDR3 spells CASRPTEGAPSYEQYF. The CDR3 DNA follows: TGTGCCAGCAGACCTACTGAGGGGGCCCCGTCCTACGAGCAGTACTTC.

The V gene is TRBV13, the J gene TRBJ2-3; the D gene is possibly TRBD1 (5 bases). There are 12 residues in the CDR3. Germline-derived CDR1 and CDR2 are PRHDT and FYEKMQ (reference sequence). Deletions cut 1 base from V and 11 bases from J, with 10 bases between. CDR3 sequence reads: CASSLEVGQQYF. DNA of the CDR3: TGTGCCAGCAGCTTAGAGGTGGGGCAGCAGTATTTT.

V is TRBV7-8 and J is TRBJ2-7; either TRBD1 or TRBD2 may fit D (5 bases each). V lost 2 bases and J lost 7, with 18 bases in between. CDR1 is SGHVS, CDR2 FQNEAQ, per germline. The CDR3 sequence is 15 residues long. In DNA, the CDR3 is TGTGCCAGCAGCTTACCCGGGGCTAGTACGGGAGAGCAGTACTTC. Its translation is CASSLPGASTGEQYF.

The chain combines TRBV6-1 with TRBJ1-6, with D possibly matching TRBD1 (6 bases). Germline loops: CDR1 MNHNS, CDR2 SASEGT. V gave up 2 bases and J gave up 0 bases, with 11 bases separating them. The CDR3 spans 17 residues. In nucleotides, the CDR3 is TGTGCCAGCAGTGAACCGCGAGGGGGCTCCTATAATTCACCCCTCCACTTT. Protein: CASSEPRGGSYNSPLHF.

The V gene is TRBV6-1, the J gene TRBJ1-5; D possibly corresponds to TRBD1 (6 bases). The CDR3 is 13 residues long. The germline V gene has CDR1 MNHNS and CDR2 SASEGT. V lost 8 bases to trimming and J lost 1 base, with 9 bases between them. CDR3 protein: CASGQPSNQPQHF. In DNA, the CDR3 is TGTGCCAGCGGACAGCCCAGCAATCAGCCCCAGCATTTT.

This chain connects TRBV5-3 to TRBJ2-7; the D gene is possibly TRBD1 (6 bases). TRBV5-3 falls under the ORF class, with uncertain function. V was shortened by 9 bases and J by 2 bases, with 9 bases between the two germline ends. The CDR3 has 11 amino acids. CDR3 loop: CATQGPYEQYF. The CDR3 bases are TGTGCCACACAGGGTCCCTACGAGCAGTACTTC.

The chain joins TRBV18 to TRBJ2-7; TRBD1 aligns across 8 bases. Germline trimming cut 1 base from V and 3 bases from J; bases unmatched to any gene: 8. The CDR3 sequence is 16 residues long. Germline V lookup: CDR1 KGHSH, CDR2 LQKENI. Here the CDR3 DNA reads TGTGCCAGCTCACCACAGGCCGCGACAGGGGACTACGAGCAGTACTTC. This translates into CASSPQAATGDYEQYF.

The chain couples TRBV27 to TRBJ2-7; D is tentatively TRBD1 or TRBD2 (6 bases each). This CDR3 has 15 residues. With 2 bases removed from V and 3 bases from J, the gap between germline ends came to 14 bases. CDR1 is MNHEY, CDR2 SMNVEV, per germline (reference sequence). CDR3 loop: CASSLTGTAYYEQYF. In nucleotides, the CDR3 is TGTGCCAGCAGTTTAACAGGGACTGCTTACTACGAGCAGTACTTC.

This clone was observed a few times. The chain joins TRBV7-6 to TRBJ2-7, with D unresolved. The CDR3 loop spans 13 amino acids. The V gene lost 5 bases and the J gene lost 2 bases, with 10 bases spanning the gap. Germline V CDR1 and CDR2: SGHVS, FNYEAQ. The CDR3 coding sequence is TGTGCCAGCAGCGTCAGCGCGACCTACGAGCAGTACTTC. This gives the protein CASSVSATYEQYF.